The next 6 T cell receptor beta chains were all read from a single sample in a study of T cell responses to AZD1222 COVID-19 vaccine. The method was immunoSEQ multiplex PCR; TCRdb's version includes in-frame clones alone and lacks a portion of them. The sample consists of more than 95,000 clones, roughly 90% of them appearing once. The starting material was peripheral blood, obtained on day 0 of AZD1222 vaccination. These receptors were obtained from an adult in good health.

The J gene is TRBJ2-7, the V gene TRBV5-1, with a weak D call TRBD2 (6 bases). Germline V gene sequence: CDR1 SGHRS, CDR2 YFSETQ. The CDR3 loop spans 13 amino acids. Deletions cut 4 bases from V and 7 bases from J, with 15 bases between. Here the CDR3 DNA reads TGCGCCAGCAGCCAGGACCCCCGGGGGGAGCAGTACTTC. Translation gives CASSQDPRGEQYF.

In DNA form, the CDR3 reads TGTGCCAGCAGCTTCCGGGACCCATCCTACGAGCAGTACTTC. The encoded protein is CASSFRDPSYEQYF. The chain is built from TRBV5-6 and TRBJ2-7; TRBD1 or TRBD2 may be the D gene (5 bases each). V lost 2 bases, J lost 1 base, and 10 bases lay in between. CDR3 size: 14 residues. Germline lookup yields CDR1 SGHDT and CDR2 YYEEEE. The full variable domain, with the rest looked up from reference TRBV5-6 and TRBJ2-7, is DAGVTQSPTHLIKTRGQQVTLRCSPKSGHDTVSWYQQALGQGPQFIFQYYEEEERQRGNFPDRFSGHQFPNYSSELNVNALLLGDSALYLCASSFRDPSYEQYFGPGTRLTVT.

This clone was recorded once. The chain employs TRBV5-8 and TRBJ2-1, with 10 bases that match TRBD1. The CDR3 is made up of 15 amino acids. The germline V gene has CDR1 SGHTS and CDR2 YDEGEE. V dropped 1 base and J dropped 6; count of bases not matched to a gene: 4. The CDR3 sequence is CASSLWDRGGNEQFF. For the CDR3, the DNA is TGTGCCAGCAGCTTGTGGGACAGGGGAGGCAATGAGCAGTTCTTC.

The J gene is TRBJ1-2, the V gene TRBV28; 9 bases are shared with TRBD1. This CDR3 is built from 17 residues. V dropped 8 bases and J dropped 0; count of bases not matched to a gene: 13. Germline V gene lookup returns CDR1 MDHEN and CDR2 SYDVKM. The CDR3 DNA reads TGTGCCAGCGTAGGGCCACAGGGGGCCGGAACTAACTATGGCTACACCTTC. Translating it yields CASVGPQGAGTNYGYTF.

CDR3 nucleotides: TGTGCCAGCAGCTTAACTAGCGGCACAGATACGCAGTATTTT. Amino acid sequence: CASSLTSGTDTQYF. The rearrangement uses TRBV11-2 and TRBJ2-3; TRBD2 aligns across 7 bases. CDR1 is SGHAT and CDR2 is FQNNGV in the germline V gene. The CDR3 is 14 amino acids. V dropped 2 bases and J dropped 1; count of bases not matched to a gene: 0.

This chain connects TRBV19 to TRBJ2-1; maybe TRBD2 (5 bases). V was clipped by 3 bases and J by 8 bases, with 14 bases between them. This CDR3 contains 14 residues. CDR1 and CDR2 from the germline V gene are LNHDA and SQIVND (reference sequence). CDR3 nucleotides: TGTGCCAGTAGTATTCTGGACTGGAACGATGAGCAGTTCTTC. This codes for CASSILDWNDEQFF.